This T cell receptor beta chain was captured in a study of blood T cell repertoires in COVID-19. Trimming shortened V by 2 bases and J by 6 bases, and 13 bases separated the two germline ends. This CDR3 spans 14 amino acids. Germline loops: CDR1 MNHEY, CDR2 SVGAGI. In the original workflow: For nucleated cells, counts were estimated from reference gene primer amplification. Clones were sequenced by immunoSEQ multiplex PCR, and TCRdb holds only the in-frame ones, with some missing. The DNA gave D and trimming, while V, J and clone size come from that table. The sample has approximately 110,000 clones; around 89% are singletons.

V is TRBV6-5 and J is TRBJ1-2; D might be TRBD1 (6 bases). The sequenced sample consisted of peripheral blood. The origin of this receptor is a woman in her fifties or sixties with acute or convalescent COVID-19. CDR3: CASSYGAGVDGYTF. The CDR3 nucleotides are TGTGCCAGCAGTTACGGGGCAGGGGTTGATGGCTACACCTTC.